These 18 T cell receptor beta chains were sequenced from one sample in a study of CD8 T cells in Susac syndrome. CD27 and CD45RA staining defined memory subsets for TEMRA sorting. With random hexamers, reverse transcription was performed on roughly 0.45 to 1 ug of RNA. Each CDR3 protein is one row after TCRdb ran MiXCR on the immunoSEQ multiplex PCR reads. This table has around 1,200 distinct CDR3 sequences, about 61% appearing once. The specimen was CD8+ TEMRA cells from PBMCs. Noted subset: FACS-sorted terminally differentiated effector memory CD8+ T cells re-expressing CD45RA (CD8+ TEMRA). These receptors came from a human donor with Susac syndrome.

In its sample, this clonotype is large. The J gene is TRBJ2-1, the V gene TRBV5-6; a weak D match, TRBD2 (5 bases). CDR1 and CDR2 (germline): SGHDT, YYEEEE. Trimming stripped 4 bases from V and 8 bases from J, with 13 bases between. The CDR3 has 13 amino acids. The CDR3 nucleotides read TGTGCCAGCAGCCCGTTCGCGGGTGATGAGCAGTTCTTC. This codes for CASSPFAGDEQFF. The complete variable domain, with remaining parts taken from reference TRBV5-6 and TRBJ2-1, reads DAGVTQSPTHLIKTRGQQVTLRCSPKSGHDTVSWYQQALGQGPQFIFQYYEEEERQRGNFPDRFSGHQFPNYSSELNVNALLLGDSALYLCASSPFAGDEQFFGPGTRLTVL.

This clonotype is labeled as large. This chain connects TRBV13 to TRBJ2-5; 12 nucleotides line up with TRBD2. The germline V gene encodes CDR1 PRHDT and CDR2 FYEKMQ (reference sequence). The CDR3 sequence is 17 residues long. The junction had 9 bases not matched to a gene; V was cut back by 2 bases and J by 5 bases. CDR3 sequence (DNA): TGTGCCAGCAGCTTAAAATCTAGCGGGGGGGCCGGCGAGACCCAGTACTTC. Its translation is CASSLKSSGGAGETQYF. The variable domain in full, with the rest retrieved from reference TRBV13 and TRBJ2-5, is AAGVIQSPRHLIKEKRETATLKCYPIPRHDTVYWYQQGPGQDPQFLISFYEKMQSDKGSIPDRFSAQQFSDYHSELNMSSLELGDSALYFCASSLKSSGGAGETQYFGPGTRLLVL.

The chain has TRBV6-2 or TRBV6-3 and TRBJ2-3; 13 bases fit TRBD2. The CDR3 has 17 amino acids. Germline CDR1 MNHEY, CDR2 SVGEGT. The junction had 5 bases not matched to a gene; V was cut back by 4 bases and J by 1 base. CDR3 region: CASSFSGTSGGTDTQYF. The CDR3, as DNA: TGTGCCAGCAGTTTCTCGGGGACTAGCGGGGGCACAGATACGCAGTATTTT.

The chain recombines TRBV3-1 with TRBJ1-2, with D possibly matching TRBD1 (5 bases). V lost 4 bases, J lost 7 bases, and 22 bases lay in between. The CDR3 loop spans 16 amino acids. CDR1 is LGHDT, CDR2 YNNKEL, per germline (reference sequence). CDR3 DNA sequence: TGTGCCAGCAGCCTTGATTTCGGGGGTCTAGGGGTTGGCTACACCTTC. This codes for CASSLDFGGLGVGYTF.

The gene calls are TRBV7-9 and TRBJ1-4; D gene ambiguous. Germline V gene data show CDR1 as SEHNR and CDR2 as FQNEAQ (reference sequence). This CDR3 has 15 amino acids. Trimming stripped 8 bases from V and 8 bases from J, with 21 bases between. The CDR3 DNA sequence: TGTGCCAGCTTCTTAGCCTCTCAGGCTGGAGAAAAACTGTTTTTT. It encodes CASFLASQAGEKLFF. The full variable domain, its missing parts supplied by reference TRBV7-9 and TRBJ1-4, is DTGVSQNPRHKITKRGQNVTFRCDPISEHNRLYWYRQTLGQGPEFLTYFQNEAQLEKSRLLSDRFSAERPKGSFSTLEIQRTEQGDSAMYLCASFLASQAGEKLFFGSGTQLSVL.

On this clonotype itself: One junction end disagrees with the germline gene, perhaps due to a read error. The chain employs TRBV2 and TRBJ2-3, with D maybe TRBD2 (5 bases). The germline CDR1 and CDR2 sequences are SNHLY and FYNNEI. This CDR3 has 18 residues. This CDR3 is CARSEARERAAGRDTQYF. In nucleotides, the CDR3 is TGTGCCAGGAGTGAAGCGCGAGAGAGGGCGGCGGGTAGGGATACGCAGTATTTT.

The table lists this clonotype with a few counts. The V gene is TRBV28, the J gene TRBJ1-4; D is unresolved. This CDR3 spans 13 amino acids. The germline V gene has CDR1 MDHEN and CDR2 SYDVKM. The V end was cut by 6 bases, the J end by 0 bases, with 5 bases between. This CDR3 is CASRDSTNEKLFF. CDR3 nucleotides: TGTGCCAGCAGAGACTCAACTAATGAAAAACTGTTTTTT.

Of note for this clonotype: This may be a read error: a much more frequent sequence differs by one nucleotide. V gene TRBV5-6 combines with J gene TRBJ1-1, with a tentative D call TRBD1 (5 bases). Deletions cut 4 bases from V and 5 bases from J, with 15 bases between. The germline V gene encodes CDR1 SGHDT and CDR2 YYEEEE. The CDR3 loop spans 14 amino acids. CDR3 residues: CASSGMTVGTEAFF. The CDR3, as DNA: TGTGCCAGCAGCGGTATGACAGTGGGAACTGAAGCTTTCTTT.

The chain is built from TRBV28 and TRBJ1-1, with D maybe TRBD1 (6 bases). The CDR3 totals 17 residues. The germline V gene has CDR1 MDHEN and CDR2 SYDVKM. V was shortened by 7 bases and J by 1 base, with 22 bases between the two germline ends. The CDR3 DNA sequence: TGTGCCAGCAACACTCTACACAGGGTATTGGAGAACACTGAAGCTTTCTTT. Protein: CASNTLHRVLENTEAFF.

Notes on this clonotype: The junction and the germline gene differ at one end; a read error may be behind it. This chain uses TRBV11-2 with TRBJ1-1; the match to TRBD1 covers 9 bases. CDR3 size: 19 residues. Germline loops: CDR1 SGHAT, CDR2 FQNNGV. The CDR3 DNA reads TGTTCCAGCAGCTTTCAACCGGGACAGGGTGACTCCAGGAACACTGAAGCTTTCTTT. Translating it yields CSSSFQPGQGDSRNTEAFF.

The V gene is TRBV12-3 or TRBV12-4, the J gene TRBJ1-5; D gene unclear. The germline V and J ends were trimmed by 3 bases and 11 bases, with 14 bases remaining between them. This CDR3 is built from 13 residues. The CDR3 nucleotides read TGTGCCAGCAGTTTTAGGAGGCAATCAGCCCAGCATTTT. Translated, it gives CASSFRRQSAQHF.

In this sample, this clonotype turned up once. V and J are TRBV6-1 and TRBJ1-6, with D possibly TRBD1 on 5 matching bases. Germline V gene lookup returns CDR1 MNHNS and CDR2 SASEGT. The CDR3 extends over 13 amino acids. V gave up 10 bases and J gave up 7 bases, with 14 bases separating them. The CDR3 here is CATTGLINSPLHF. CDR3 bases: TGTGCCACCACGGGACTGATCAATTCACCCCTCCACTTT.

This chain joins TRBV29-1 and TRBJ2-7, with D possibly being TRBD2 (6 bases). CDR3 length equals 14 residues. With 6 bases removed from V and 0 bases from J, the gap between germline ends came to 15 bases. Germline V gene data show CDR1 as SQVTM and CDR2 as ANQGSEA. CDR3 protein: CSVVGTGVSYEQYF. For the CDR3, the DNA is TGCAGCGTGGTCGGGACGGGGGTCTCCTACGAGCAGTACTTC.

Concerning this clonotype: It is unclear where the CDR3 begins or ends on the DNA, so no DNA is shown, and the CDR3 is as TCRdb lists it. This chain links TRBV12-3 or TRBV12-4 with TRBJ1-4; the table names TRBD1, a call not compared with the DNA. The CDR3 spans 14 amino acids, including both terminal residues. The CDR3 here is CASSQGLLVKNCFF.

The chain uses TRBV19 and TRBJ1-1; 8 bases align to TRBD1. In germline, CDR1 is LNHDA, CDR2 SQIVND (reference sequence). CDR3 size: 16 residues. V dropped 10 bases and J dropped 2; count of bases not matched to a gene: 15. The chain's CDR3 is CATTQDRAKRNTEAFF. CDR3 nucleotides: TGTGCCACCACCCAGGACAGGGCTAAGAGAAACACTGAAGCTTTCTTT.

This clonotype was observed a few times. In nucleotides, the CDR3 is TGCGCCAGCAGCCAAGTCGTGGGGGTTATGGCGTACAATGAGCAGTTCTTC. Its translation: CASSQVVGVMAYNEQFF. The genes are TRBV4-3 and TRBJ2-1; either TRBD1 or TRBD2 may supply D (5 bases each). CDR3 size: 17 residues. V gave up 1 base and J gave up 4 bases, with 17 bases separating them. Germline V gene data show CDR1 as LGHNA and CDR2 as YSLEER.

The CDR3 nucleotides read TGTGCCAGCAGCTTGTTCCAGAAATTACCTGAAGCTTTCTTT. The encoded protein is CASSLFQKLPEAFF. V is TRBV5-6 and J is TRBJ1-1; D is unresolved. Germline V gene data show CDR1 as SGHDT and CDR2 as YYEEEE. The CDR3 covers 14 residues. The ends were cut back, 1 base at V and 6 bases at J, with 13 bases in the middle.

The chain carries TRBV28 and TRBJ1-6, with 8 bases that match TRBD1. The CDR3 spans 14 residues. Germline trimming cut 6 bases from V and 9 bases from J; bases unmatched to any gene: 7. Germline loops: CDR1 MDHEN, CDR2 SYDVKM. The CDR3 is CASRPGQGGSPLHF. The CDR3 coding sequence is TGTGCCAGCAGACCAGGACAGGGCGGTTCACCCCTCCACTTT.